This TCR beta chain was obtained from a study of Tregs in tolerant kidney transplant recipients. Findings of the study overall: The most relevant donor-specific Treg TCRbeta repertoire apparently came from expansion with activated donor B cells. For some patients, primers changed over time, blocking nucleotide-level comparison. This study did not directly address biological reproducibility.

This table comes from immunoSEQ multiplex PCR, and its TCRdb copy is limited to in-frame clones, with some not included. The table has tens of thousands of clones, 98% seen once. V lost 10 bases to trimming and J lost 4 bases; unmatched junction nucleotides: 9. Germline-derived CDR1 and CDR2 are ENHRY and SYGVKD. The CDR3 sequence is 15 residues long. Comments on this clone: The target antigen is unknown.

Regulatory T cells were sorted from thawed PBMCs rested overnight at 37°C with around 220 IU/ml IL-2. Sequenced here: Tregs from blood, sampled before the transplant. The sequence derives from a human donor who received a combined kidney and bone marrow transplant. The chain joins TRBV10-3 to TRBJ2-2; 10 bases fit TRBD2. The CDR3 nucleotides read TGTGCCACCCGAGGGGCTAGCGGGGGCACCGGGGAGCTGTTTTTT. It is translated as CATRGASGGTGELFF.